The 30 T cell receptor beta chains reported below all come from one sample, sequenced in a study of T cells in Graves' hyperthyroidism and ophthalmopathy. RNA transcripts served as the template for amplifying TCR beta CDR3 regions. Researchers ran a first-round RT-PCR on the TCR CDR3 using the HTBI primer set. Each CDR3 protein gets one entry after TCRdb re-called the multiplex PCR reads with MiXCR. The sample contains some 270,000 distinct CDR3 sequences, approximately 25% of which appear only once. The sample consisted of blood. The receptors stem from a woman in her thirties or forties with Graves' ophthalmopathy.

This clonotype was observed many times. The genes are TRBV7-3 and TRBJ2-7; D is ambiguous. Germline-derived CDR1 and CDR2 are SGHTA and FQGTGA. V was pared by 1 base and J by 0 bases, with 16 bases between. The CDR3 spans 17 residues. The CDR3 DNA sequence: TGTGCCAGCAGCTTAAAGTTGGTGCAGGCCAACTCCTACGAGCAGTACTTC. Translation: CASSLKLVQANSYEQYF.

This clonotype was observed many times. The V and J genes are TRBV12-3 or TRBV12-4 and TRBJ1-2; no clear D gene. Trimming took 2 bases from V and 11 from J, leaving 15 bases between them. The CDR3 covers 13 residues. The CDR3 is CASSLKPETGYTF. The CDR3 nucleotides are TGTGCCAGCAGTTTAAAGCCGGAAACGGGTTACACCTTC.

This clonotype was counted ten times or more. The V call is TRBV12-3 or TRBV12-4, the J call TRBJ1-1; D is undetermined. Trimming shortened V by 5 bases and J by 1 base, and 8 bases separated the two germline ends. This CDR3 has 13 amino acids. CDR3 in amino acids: CASSLSGNTEAFF. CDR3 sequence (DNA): TGTGCCAGCAGTCTCTCTGGGAACACTGAAGCTTTCTTT.

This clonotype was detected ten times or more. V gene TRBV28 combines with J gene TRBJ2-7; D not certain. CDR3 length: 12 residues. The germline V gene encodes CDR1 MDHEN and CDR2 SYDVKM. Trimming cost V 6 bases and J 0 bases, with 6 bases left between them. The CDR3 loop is CASRSSSYEQYF. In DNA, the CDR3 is TGTGCCAGCAGGTCATCCTCCTACGAGCAGTACTTC.

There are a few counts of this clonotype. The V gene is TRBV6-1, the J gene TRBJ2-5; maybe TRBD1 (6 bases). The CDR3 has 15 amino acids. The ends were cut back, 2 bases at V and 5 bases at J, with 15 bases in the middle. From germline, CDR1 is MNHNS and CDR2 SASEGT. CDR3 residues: CASSELVTGKETQYF. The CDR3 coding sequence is TGTGCCAGCAGTGAATTAGTGACAGGCAAGGAGACCCAGTACTTC.

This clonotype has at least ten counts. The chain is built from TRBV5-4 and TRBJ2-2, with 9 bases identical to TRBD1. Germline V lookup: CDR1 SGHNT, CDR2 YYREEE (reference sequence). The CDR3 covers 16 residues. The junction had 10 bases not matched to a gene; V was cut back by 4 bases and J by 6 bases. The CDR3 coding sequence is TGTGCCAGCAGCCGCACAACAGGGGGCGCCGCCGGGGAGCTGTTTTTT. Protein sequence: CASSRTTGGAAGELFF.

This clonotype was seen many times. CDR3 bases: TGTGCCAGCAGTTTGGGGCAGGGAAGGCGGTACTTC. It specifies CASSLGQGRRYF. The chain is built from TRBV27 and TRBJ2-7, with D maybe TRBD1 (5 bases). CDR3 length: 12 residues. V dropped 3 bases and J dropped 12 bases, with 15 bases sitting between them. Germline CDR1 and CDR2: MNHEY and SMNVEV (reference sequence).

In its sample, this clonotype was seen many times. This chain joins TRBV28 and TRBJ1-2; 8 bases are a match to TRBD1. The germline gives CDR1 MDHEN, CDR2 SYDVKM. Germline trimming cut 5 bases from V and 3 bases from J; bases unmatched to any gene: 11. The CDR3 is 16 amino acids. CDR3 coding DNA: TGTGCCAGCAGTCCAGTTACTCAGGGGGCTGACTATGGCTACACCTTC. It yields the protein CASSPVTQGADYGYTF.

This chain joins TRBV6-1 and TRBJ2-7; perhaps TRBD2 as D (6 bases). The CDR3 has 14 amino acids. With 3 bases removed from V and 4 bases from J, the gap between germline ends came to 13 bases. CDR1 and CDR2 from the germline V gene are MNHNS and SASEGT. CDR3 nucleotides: TGTGCCAGCAGTGAGGGACTCCAAAAATACGAGCAGTACTTC. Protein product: CASSEGLQKYEQYF.

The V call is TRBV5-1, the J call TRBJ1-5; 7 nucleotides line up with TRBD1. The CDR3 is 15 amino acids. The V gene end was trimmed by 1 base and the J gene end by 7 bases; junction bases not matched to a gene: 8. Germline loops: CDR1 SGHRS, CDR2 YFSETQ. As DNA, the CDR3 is TGCGCCAGCAGCTTGACAGGGGAGGTCTACCAGCCCCAGCATTTT. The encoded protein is CASSLTGEVYQPQHF.

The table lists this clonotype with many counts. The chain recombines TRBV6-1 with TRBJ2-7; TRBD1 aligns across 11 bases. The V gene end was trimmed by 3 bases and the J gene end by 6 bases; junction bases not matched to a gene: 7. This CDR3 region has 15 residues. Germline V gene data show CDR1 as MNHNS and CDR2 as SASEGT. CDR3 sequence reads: CASSEMVGTGGEQYF. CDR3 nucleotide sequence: TGTGCCAGCAGTGAGATGGTCGGGACAGGGGGCGAGCAGTACTTC.

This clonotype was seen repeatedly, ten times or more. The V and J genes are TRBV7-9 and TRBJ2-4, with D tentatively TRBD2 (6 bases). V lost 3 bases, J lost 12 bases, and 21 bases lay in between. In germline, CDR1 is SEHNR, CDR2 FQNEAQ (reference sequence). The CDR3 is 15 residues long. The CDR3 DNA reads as TGTGCCAGCAGCTTTAGCCAGGGAGGATCTGGGGATCAGTACTTC. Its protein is CASSFSQGGSGDQYF. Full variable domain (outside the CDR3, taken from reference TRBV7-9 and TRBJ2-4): DTGVSQNPRHKITKRGQNVTFRCDPISEHNRLYWYRQTLGQGPEFLTYFQNEAQLEKSRLLSDRFSAERPKGSFSTLEIQRTEQGDSAMYLCASSFSQGGSGDQYFGAGTRLSVL.

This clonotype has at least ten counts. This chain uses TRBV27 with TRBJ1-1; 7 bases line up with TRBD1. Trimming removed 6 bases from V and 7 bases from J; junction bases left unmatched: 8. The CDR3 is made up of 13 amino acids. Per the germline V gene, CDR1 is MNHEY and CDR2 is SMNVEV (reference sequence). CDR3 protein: CASRGSGGFEAFF. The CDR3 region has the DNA TGTGCCAGCAGAGGGTCAGGGGGGTTTGAAGCTTTCTTT.

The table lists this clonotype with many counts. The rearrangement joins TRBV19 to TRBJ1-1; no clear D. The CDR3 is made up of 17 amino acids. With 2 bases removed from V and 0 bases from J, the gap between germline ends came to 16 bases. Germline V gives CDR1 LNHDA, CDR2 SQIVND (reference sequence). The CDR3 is CASSINPGSKMNTEAFF. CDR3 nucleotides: TGTGCCAGTAGTATAAACCCCGGTTCGAAGATGAACACTGAAGCTTTCTTT.

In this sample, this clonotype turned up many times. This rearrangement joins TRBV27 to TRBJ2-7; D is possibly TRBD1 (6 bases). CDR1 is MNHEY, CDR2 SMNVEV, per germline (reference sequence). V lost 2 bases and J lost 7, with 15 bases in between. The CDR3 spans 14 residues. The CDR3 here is CASSLSQGRREQYF. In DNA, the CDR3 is TGTGCCAGCAGTTTAAGTCAGGGGCGAAGGGAGCAGTACTTC.

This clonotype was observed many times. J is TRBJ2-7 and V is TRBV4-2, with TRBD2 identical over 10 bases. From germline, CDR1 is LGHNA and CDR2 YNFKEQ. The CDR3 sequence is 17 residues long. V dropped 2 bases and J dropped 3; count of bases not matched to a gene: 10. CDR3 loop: CASSQFNTAGGDYEQYF. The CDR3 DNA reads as TGTGCCAGCAGCCAATTCAACACAGCGGGGGGGGACTACGAGCAGTACTTC.

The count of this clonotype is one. The CDR3 nucleotides read TGTGCCAGCGACCTAGAGGGGGGAGCTCAAGAGACCCAGTACTTC. It is translated as CASDLEGGAQETQYF. V is TRBV7-2 and J is TRBJ2-5; perhaps D is TRBD1 or TRBD2 (6 bases each). The CDR3 is 15 amino acids. With 8 bases removed from V and 2 bases from J, the gap between germline ends came to 18 bases. Germline values: CDR1 SGHTA, CDR2 FQGNSA.

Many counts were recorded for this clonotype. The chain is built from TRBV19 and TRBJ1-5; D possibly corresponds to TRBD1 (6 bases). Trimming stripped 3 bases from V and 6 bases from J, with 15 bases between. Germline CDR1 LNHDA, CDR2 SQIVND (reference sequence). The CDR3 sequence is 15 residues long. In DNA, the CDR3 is TGTGCCAGTAGTATTGGGGGGACAAAGGGTCAGCCCCAGCATTTT. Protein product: CASSIGGTKGQPQHF.

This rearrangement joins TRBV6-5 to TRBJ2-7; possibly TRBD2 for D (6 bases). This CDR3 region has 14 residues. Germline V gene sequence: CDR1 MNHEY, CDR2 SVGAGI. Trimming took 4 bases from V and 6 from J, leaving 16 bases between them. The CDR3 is CASSSRGGGPEQYF. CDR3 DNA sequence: TGTGCCAGCAGTTCCCGAGGCGGAGGGCCCGAGCAGTACTTC.

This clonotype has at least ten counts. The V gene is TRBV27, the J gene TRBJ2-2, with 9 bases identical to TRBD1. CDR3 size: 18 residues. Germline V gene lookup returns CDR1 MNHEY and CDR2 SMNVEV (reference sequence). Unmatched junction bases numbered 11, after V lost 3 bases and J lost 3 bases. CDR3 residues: CASSFDRGGTVYTGELFF. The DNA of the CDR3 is TGTGCCAGCAGTTTCGACAGGGGGGGGACCGTTTACACCGGGGAGCTGTTTTTT.

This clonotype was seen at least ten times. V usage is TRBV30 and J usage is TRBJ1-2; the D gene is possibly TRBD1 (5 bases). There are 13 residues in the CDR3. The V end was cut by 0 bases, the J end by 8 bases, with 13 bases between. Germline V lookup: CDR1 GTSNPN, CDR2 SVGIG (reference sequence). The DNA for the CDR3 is TGTGCCTGGAGTGTCGCTGGGGCCGGGGGCTACACCTTC. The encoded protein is CAWSVAGAGGYTF.

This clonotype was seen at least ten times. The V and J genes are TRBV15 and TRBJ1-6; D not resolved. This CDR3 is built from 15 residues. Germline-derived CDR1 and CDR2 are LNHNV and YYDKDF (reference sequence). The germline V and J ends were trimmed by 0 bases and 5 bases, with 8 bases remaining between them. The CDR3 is CATSRDRQDNSPLHF. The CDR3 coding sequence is TGTGCCACCAGCAGAGATCGCCAGGATAATTCACCCCTCCACTTT.

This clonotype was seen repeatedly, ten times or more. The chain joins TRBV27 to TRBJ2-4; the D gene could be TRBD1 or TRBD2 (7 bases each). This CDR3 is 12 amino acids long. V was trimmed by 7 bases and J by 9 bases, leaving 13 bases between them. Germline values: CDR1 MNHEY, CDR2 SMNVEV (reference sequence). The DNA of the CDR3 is TGTGCCAGCACCTCAGGGGGGGGCATTCAGTACTTC. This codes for CASTSGGGIQYF.

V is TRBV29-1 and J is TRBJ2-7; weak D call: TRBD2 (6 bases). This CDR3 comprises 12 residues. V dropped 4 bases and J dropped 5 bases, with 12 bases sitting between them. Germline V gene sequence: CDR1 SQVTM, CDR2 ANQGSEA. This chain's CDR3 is CSVGQRGNEQYF. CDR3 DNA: TGCAGCGTTGGACAACGGGGGAACGAGCAGTACTTC.

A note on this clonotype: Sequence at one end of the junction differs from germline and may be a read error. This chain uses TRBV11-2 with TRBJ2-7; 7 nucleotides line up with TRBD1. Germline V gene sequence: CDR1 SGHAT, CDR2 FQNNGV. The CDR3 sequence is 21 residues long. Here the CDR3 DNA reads TGTGCCAGCAGTTTAGAAACCCCAACTCTTTTTCGGACAGGAACCTTGGGGGAGCAGTACTTC. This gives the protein CASSLETPTLFRTGTLGEQYF.

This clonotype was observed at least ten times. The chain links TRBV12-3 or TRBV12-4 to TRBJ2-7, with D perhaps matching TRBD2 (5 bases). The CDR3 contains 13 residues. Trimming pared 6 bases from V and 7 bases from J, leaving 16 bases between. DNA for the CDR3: TGTGCCAGCAGCGGAGGCAACGTCGGGGAGCAGTACTTC. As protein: CASSGGNVGEQYF.

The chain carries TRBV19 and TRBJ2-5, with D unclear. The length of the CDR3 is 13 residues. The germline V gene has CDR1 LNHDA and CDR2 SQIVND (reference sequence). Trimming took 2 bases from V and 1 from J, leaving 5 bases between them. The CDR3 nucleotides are TGTGCCAGTAGTATAAACTTCCAAGAGACCCAGTACTTC. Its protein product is CASSINFQETQYF. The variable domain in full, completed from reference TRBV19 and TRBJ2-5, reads DGGITQSPKYLFRKEGQNVTLSCEQNLNHDAMYWYRQDPGQGLRLIYYSQIVNDFQKGDIAEGYSVSREKKESFPLTVTSAQKNPTAFYLCASSINFQETQYFGPGTRLLVL.

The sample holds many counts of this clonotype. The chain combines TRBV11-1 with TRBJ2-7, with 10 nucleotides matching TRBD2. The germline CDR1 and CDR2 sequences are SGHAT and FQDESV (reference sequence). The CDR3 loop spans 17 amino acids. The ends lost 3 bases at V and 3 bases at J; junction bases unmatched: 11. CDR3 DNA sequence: TGTGCCAGCAGCTTTGAGCTCACTAGCGGGACTGACTACGAGCAGTACTTC. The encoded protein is CASSFELTSGTDYEQYF. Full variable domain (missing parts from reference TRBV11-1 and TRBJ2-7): EAEVAQSPRYKITEKSQAVAFWCDPISGHATLYWYRQILGQGPELLVQFQDESVVDDSQLPKDRFSAERLKGVDSTLKIQPAELGDSAMYLCASSFELTSGTDYEQYFGPGTRLTVT.

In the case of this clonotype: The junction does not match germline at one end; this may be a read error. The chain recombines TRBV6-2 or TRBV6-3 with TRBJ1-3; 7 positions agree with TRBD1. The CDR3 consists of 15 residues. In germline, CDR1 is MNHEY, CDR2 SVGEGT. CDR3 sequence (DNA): TGTGCCAGCAGGTCGGGACAGAGCTCTGGAAACACCATATCTTTT. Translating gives CASRSGQSSGNTISF.

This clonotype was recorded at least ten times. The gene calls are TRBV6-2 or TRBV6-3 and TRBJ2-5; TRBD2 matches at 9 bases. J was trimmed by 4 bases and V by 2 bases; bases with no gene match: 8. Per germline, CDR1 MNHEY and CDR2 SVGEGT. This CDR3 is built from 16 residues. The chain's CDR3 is CASSYLAGGPGETQYF. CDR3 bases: TGTGCCAGCAGTTACCTTGCGGGAGGGCCGGGAGAGACCCAGTACTTC.